The 28 T cell receptor beta chains below all came from one sample that was sequenced in a study of response to subunit inactivated influenza vaccine. TCRdb redid the calling of the RT-PCR reads with MiXCR, one entry per CDR3 protein. The data show around 570,000 distinct CDR3 sequences, 6.5% to 8% seen once. Sequencing used PBMCs from blood, obtained around 25 months after vaccination. These receptors were taken from a man aged 45 to 70 who received an inactivated influenza vaccine.

V gene TRBV6-5 combines with J gene TRBJ2-7; D is tentatively TRBD1 or TRBD2 (5 bases each). CDR3 length: 13 amino acids. V was clipped by 2 bases and J by 7 bases, with 12 bases between them. In germline, CDR1 is MNHEY, CDR2 SVGAGI. The CDR3 nucleotides read TGTGCCAGCAGTTACGGGACCCCCTGGGAGCAGTACTTC. Amino acids: CASSYGTPWEQYF.

The sample holds many counts of this clonotype. V is TRBV12-3 or TRBV12-4 and J is TRBJ1-5; D remains ambiguous. CDR3 length equals 16 residues. The V end was cut by 3 bases, the J end by 0 bases, with 12 bases between. The CDR3 region is CASSLGRYNSNQPQHF. The CDR3 coding sequence is TGTGCCAGCAGTTTGGGCCGCTACAATAGCAATCAGCCCCAGCATTTT.

In this sample, this clonotype turned up many times. This chain joins TRBV3-1 and TRBJ2-7; no clear D. In germline, CDR1 is LGHDT, CDR2 YNNKEL (reference sequence). CDR3 length: 10 amino acids. V was trimmed by 5 bases and J by 4 bases, leaving 3 bases between them. CDR3 region: CASSGYEQYF. CDR3 sequence (DNA): TGTGCCAGCAGCGGTTACGAGCAGTACTTC.

V usage is TRBV7-2 and J usage is TRBJ2-1; TRBD2 matches at 7 bases. The CDR3 is 14 residues long. V gave up 4 bases and J gave up 9 bases; unmatched junction bases: 9. The germline CDR1 and CDR2 sequences are SGHTA and FQGNSA. The CDR3 DNA reads as TGTGCCAGCAGCTCTCTAGCGGAAGTCGGTGAGCAGTTCTTC. As protein: CASSSLAEVGEQFF.

The V and J genes are TRBV12-3 or TRBV12-4 and TRBJ2-1; 8 bases fit TRBD2. CDR3 length: 13 amino acids. The ends lost 5 bases at V and 11 bases at J; junction bases unmatched: 8. Written as DNA, the CDR3 is TGTGCCAGCAGTATCAGGGTAGCGGGACAGCAGTTCTTC. Protein: CASSIRVAGQQFF.

In its sample, this clonotype was seen a few times. The rearrangement links TRBV7-8 to TRBJ2-1, with TRBD1 matching over 7 bases. Germline CDR1 and CDR2: SGHVS and FQNEAQ. V gave up 5 bases and J gave up 7 bases; unmatched junction bases: 14. The CDR3 loop spans 16 amino acids. The CDR3 DNA reads as TGTGCCAGCAGCCCAAGACAGGGCCGACCCAAGAATGAGCAGTTCTTC. Translating gives CASSPRQGRPKNEQFF. Variable domain in full (rest from reference TRBV7-8 and TRBJ2-1): GAGVSQSPRYKVAKRGQDVALRCDPISGHVSLFWYQQALGQGPEFLTYFQNEAQLDKSGLPSDRFFAERPEGSVSTLKIQRTQQEDSAVYLCASSPRQGRPKNEQFFGPGTRLTVL.

The sample holds many counts of this clonotype. V and J are TRBV27 and TRBJ2-7; D may be TRBD1 or TRBD2 (5 bases each). Germline V gene lookup returns CDR1 MNHEY and CDR2 SMNVEV (reference sequence). Between the trimmed V and J ends, which lost 1 base and 9 bases, there was a span of 7 bases. There are 11 residues in the CDR3. CDR3 sequence: CASSLYGGQYF. As DNA, the CDR3 is TGTGCCAGCAGTTTATATGGGGGGCAGTACTTC.

This clonotype came up a few times. The genes are TRBV21-1 and TRBJ2-5. TRBV21-1 is flagged as a pseudogene. The CDR3 extends over 17 amino acids. The CDR3 DNA follows: TGTGCCAGCAGCAAAGGAATCGGAAACACAATCAGAGAGACCCAGTACTTC. It codes for CASSKGIGNTIRETQYF.

The rearrangement joins TRBV6-1 to TRBJ2-7; tentative D call: TRBD1 (6 bases). From germline, CDR1 is MNHNS and CDR2 SASEGT. The CDR3 length is 14 residues. Trimming removed 5 bases at V and 3 bases at J, with 14 bases between. CDR3 loop: CASSTGQSNYEQYF. The CDR3 DNA reads as TGTGCCAGCAGTACCGGACAGTCTAACTACGAGCAGTACTTC.

This clonotype was picked up a small number of times. The rearrangement links TRBV20-1 to TRBJ2-3; perhaps TRBD1 as D (5 bases). With 7 bases removed from V and 3 bases from J, the gap between germline ends came to 14 bases. CDR3 length: 13 residues. Germline V gene lookup returns CDR1 DFQATT and CDR2 SNEGSKA (reference sequence). The CDR3 here is CSGLLDRTDTQYF. The CDR3 DNA follows: TGCAGTGGGCTCCTCGACAGAACAGATACGCAGTATTTT.

This chain uses TRBV7-9 with TRBJ2-3; no clear D gene. CDR1 and CDR2 from the germline V gene are SEHNR and FQNEAQ (reference sequence). Trimming left V 2 bases short and J 6 bases short, with 9 bases between. The CDR3 loop spans 13 amino acids. CDR3 in amino acids: CASSLLNSDTQYF. The CDR3 DNA is TGTGCCAGCAGCTTACTAAACTCCGATACGCAGTATTTT.

This clonotype was recorded a few times. CDR3 coding DNA: TGTGCCAGCAGCTCCAACTATGGGAACACAGATACGCAGTATTTT. The encoded protein is CASSSNYGNTDTQYF. The chain has TRBV7-2 and TRBJ2-3; D is unresolved. Trimming cost V 4 bases and J 2 bases, with 13 bases left between them. Looked up from germline, CDR1 is SGHTA and CDR2 is FQGNSA. The CDR3 runs 15 residues.

This clonotype was recorded many times. J is TRBJ2-1 and V is TRBV5-1; 8 positions agree with TRBD1. Germline loops: CDR1 SGHRS, CDR2 YFSETQ. V lost 6 bases and J lost 7; bases outside the gene matches: 6. The CDR3 length is 13 residues. The CDR3 DNA follows: TGCGCCAGCACCCGACAGGGGATAAATGAGCAGTTCTTC. Translated, it gives CASTRQGINEQFF.

V usage is TRBV7-2 and J usage is TRBJ2-1; tentative D call: TRBD2 (6 bases). This CDR3 comprises 13 residues. The V end was cut by 0 bases, the J end by 11 bases, with 11 bases between. CDR1 SGHTA and CDR2 FQGNSA come from the germline V gene. The CDR3 region is CASSLAGLRKQFF. DNA of the CDR3: TGTGCCAGCAGCTTAGCGGGACTCCGAAAGCAGTTCTTC.

This clonotype was picked up a small number of times. The rearrangement joins TRBV11-2 to TRBJ2-7; 7 positions match TRBD1. J lost 1 base, V lost 5 bases, and 8 bases had no gene match. This CDR3 has 15 amino acids. Germline CDR1 and CDR2: SGHAT and FQNNGV. The CDR3 loop is CASSVTGTVSYEQYF. The CDR3 region has the DNA TGTGCCAGCAGCGTGACTGGGACAGTTTCCTACGAGCAGTACTTC.

This clonotype was seen a few times. V is TRBV6-5 and J is TRBJ2-2; a possible D gene is TRBD2 (5 bases). With 0 bases removed from V and 4 bases from J, the gap between germline ends came to 12 bases. The CDR3 has 16 amino acids. Germline V gives CDR1 MNHEY, CDR2 SVGAGI. The CDR3 here is CASSYSVRGSTGELFF. In nucleotides, the CDR3 is TGTGCCAGCAGTTACTCGGTCCGGGGTAGCACCGGGGAGCTGTTTTTT.

In this sample, this clonotype turned up many times. This sequence joins TRBV12-3 or TRBV12-4 and TRBJ2-5, with D perhaps matching TRBD2 (6 bases). The CDR3 sequence is 11 residues long. The V gene lost 10 bases and the J gene lost 4 bases, with 10 bases spanning the gap. The CDR3 reads CATGLGETQYF. CDR3 DNA: TGTGCCACGGGACTTGGAGAGACCCAGTACTTC.

There are many counts of this clonotype. The chain couples TRBV10-2 to TRBJ2-2, with D perhaps TRBD2 (5 bases). V was trimmed by 6 bases and J by 3 bases, leaving 11 bases between them. In germline, CDR1 is WSHSY, CDR2 SAAADI. The CDR3 has 14 amino acids. The CDR3 loop reads CASSNEGYTGELFF. The CDR3 bases are TGCGCCAGCAGCAACGAGGGTTACACCGGGGAGCTGTTTTTT.

Only a few counts were recorded for this clonotype. This chain connects TRBV12-3 or TRBV12-4 to TRBJ2-1; no firm D call. The CDR3 is 16 residues long. V lost 3 bases, J lost 0 bases, and 12 bases lay in between. The CDR3 sequence is CASSFRRLSSYNEQFF. DNA of the CDR3: TGTGCCAGCAGTTTTAGGCGGCTAAGCTCCTACAATGAGCAGTTCTTC.

This clonotype has more than one count but fewer than ten. The J gene is TRBJ1-2, the V gene TRBV7-9; D may be TRBD1 (6 bases). Germline assignment: CDR1 SEHNR and CDR2 FQNEAQ (reference sequence). Trimming pared 3 bases from V and 8 bases from J, leaving 10 bases between. This CDR3 spans 12 amino acids. Written as DNA, the CDR3 is TGTGCCAGCAGCTTTACAGGGAAGGGCTACACCTTC. Its protein product is CASSFTGKGYTF.

This clonotype was recorded at least ten times. The chain is built from TRBV20-1 and TRBJ2-1; D gene uncertain. The length of the CDR3 is 16 residues. V lost 3 bases to trimming and J lost 0 bases, with 15 bases between them. CDR1 and CDR2 from the germline V gene are DFQATT and SNEGSKA (reference sequence). This CDR3 is CSASLSVPRSYNEQFF. In nucleotides, the CDR3 is TGCAGTGCTAGTTTAAGCGTGCCCCGCTCCTACAATGAGCAGTTCTTC.

The chain joins TRBV20-1 to TRBJ1-4, with 7 positions matching TRBD1. The V and J ends lost 6 bases and 5 bases, in that order; junction bases with no gene match: 9. CDR1 is DFQATT, CDR2 SNEGSKA, per germline (reference sequence). The CDR3 has 14 amino acids. CDR3 sequence (DNA): TGCAGTGCCAGCCCGGGACAGTTGAATGAAAAACTGTTTTTT. Amino acid sequence: CSASPGQLNEKLFF.

The chain links TRBV5-1 to TRBJ2-2; TRBD1 matches at 7 bases. Trimming took 0 bases from V and 6 from J; bases not matched to a gene: 8. The germline gives CDR1 SGHRS, CDR2 YFSETQ. There are 16 residues in the CDR3. Written as DNA, the CDR3 is TGCGCCAGCAGCTTGGTTAGGGGGCGAGTGGCCGGGGAGCTGTTTTTT. Encoded protein: CASSLVRGRVAGELFF.

This clonotype was seen only a few times. The chain has TRBV3-1 and TRBJ1-1; D is possibly TRBD1 (5 bases). Germline CDR1 is LGHDT and CDR2 is YNNKEL (reference sequence). Between the trimmed V and J ends, which lost 1 base and 1 base, there was a span of 10 bases. CDR3 size: 15 residues. The CDR3: CASSQVRTKNTEAFF. The DNA for the CDR3 is TGTGCCAGCAGCCAAGTCAGGACAAAGAACACTGAAGCTTTCTTT.

This clonotype was seen at least ten times. This chain joins TRBV6-1 and TRBJ2-7; D may correspond to TRBD1 or TRBD2 (5 bases each). CDR3 length: 15 residues. Germline CDR1 is MNHNS and CDR2 is SASEGT. V lost 2 bases and J 1 base, leaving 12 bases between the germline ends. The CDR3 here is CASSELGTPSYEQYF. Here the CDR3 DNA reads TGTGCCAGCAGTGAACTCGGGACGCCTTCCTACGAGCAGTACTTC.

For the CDR3, the DNA is TGTGCCAGCAGCACGACTAGCGGGGTTTACGAGCAGTACTTC. Its protein is CASSTTSGVYEQYF. This chain uses TRBV7-2 with TRBJ2-7, with 11 bases aligning to TRBD2. The germline V gene has CDR1 SGHTA and CDR2 FQGNSA. The CDR3 totals 14 residues. Unmatched junction bases numbered 4, after V lost 5 bases and J lost 4 bases.

In this sample, this clonotype turned up a few times. The genes are TRBV4-1 and TRBJ2-7; 7 bases are shared with TRBD1. Germline assignment: CDR1 MGHRA and CDR2 YSYEKL. J lost 6 bases, V lost 4 bases, and 12 bases had no gene match. The CDR3 contains 15 residues. CDR3: CASSPGQAGLAEQYF. CDR3 nucleotide sequence: TGCGCCAGCAGCCCAGGACAGGCTGGGTTGGCCGAGCAGTACTTC.

This rearrangement joins TRBV4-2 to TRBJ2-7; 11 nucleotides line up with TRBD2. The germline V gene encodes CDR1 LGHNA and CDR2 YNFKEQ. J was trimmed by 4 bases and V by 0 bases; bases with no gene match: 2. The CDR3 is 15 amino acids. The CDR3 is CASSQETSGGYEQYF. The CDR3 nucleotides read TGTGCCAGCAGCCAAGAAACTAGCGGGGGATACGAGCAGTACTTC.